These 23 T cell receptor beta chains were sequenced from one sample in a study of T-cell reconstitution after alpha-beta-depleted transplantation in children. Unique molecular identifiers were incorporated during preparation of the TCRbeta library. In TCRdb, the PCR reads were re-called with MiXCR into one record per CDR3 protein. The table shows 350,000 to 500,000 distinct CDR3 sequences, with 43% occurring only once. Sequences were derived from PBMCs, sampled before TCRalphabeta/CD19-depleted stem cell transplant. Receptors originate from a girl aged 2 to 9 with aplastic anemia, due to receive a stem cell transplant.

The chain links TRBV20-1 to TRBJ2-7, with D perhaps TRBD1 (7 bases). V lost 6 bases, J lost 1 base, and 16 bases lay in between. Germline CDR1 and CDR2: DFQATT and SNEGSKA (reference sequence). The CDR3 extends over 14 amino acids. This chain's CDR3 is CSAPSGGLSYEQYF. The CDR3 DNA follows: TGCAGTGCACCCTCAGGGGGGTTATCCTACGAGCAGTACTTC.

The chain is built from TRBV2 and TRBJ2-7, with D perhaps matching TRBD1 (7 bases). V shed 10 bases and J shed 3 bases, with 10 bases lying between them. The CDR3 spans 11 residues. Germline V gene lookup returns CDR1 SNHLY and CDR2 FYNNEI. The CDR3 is CATQGGYEQYF. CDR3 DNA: TGTGCCACCCAGGGGGGCTACGAGCAGTACTTC.

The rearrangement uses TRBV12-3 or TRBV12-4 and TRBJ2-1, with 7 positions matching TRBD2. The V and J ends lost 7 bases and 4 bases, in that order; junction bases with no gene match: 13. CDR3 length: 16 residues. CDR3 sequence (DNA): TGTGCCAGCACCCTTGGGCGCGGGGGAGGGTACAATGAGCAGTTCTTC. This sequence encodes CASTLGRGGGYNEQFF.

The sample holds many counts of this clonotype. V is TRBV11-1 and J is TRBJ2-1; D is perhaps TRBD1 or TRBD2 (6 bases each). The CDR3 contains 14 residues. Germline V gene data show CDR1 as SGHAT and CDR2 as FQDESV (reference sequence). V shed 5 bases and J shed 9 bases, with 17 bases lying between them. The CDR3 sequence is CASSQEAGEAEQFF. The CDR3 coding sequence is TGTGCCAGCAGCCAAGAAGCAGGGGAGGCTGAGCAGTTCTTC.

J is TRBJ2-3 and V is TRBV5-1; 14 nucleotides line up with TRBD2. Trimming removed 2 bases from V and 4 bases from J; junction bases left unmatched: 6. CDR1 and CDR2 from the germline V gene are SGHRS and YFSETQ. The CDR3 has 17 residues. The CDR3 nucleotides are TGCGCCAGCAGCTTAGGGACTAGCGGGAGAAAATCAGATACGCAGTATTTT. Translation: CASSLGTSGRKSDTQYF.

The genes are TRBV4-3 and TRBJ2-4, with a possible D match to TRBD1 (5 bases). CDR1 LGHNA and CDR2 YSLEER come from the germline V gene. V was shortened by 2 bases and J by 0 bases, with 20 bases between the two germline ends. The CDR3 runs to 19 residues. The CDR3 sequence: CASSQYPGRVESAKNIQYF. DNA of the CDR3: TGCGCCAGCAGCCAATACCCCGGCAGGGTGGAGTCAGCCAAAAACATTCAGTACTTC.

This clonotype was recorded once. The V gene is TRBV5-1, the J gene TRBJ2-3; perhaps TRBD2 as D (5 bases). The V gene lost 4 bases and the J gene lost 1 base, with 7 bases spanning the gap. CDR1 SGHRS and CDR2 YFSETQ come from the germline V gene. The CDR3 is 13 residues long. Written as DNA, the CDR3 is TGCGCCAGCAGCATTAGCGGCACAGATACGCAGTATTTT. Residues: CASSISGTDTQYF.

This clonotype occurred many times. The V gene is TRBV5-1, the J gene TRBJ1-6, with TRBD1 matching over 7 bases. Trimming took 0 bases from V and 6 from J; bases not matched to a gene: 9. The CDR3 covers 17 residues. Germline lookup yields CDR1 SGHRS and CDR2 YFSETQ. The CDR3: CASSLEGATATNSPLHF. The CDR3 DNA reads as TGCGCCAGCAGCTTGGAGGGGGCGACAGCTACTAATTCACCCCTCCACTTT.

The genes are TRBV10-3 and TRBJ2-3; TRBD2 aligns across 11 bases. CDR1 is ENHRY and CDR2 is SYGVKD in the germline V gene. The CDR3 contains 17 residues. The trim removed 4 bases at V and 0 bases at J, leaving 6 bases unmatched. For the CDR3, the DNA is TGTGCCATCAGTGTTGATAGCGGGGGGGGGAGCACAGATACGCAGTATTTT. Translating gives CAISVDSGGGSTDTQYF.

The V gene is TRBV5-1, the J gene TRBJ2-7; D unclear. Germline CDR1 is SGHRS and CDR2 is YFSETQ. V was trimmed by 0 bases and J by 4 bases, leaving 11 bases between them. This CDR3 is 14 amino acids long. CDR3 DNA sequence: TGCGCCAGCAGCTTGGCCGTGGGGATTTACGAGCAGTACTTC. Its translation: CASSLAVGIYEQYF. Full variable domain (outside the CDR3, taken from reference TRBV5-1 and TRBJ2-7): KAGVTQTPRYLIKTRGQQVTLSCSPISGHRSVSWYQQTPGQGLQFLFEYFSETQRNKGNFPGRFSGRQFSNSRSEMNVSTLELGDSALYLCASSLAVGIYEQYFGPGTRLTVT.

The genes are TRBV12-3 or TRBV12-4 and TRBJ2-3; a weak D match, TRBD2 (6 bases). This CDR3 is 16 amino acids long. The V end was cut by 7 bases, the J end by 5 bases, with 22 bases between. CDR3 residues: CASTKAGASRRDTQYF. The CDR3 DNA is TGTGCCAGCACCAAAGCGGGCGCCTCCCGAAGAGATACGCAGTATTTT.

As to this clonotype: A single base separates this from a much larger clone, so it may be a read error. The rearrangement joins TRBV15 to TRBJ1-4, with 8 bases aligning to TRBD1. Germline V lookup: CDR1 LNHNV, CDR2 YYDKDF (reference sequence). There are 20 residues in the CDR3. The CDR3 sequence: CATSGKDRAFSSPTNKKLFF. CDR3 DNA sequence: TGTGCCACCAGCGGGAAGGACAGGGCATTCAGTTCCCCAACTAATAAAAAACTGTTTTTT.

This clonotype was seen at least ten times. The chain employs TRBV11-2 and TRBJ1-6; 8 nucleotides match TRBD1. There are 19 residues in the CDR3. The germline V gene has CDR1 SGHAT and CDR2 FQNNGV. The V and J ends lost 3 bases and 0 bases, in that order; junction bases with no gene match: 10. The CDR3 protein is CASSFPGGKDISYNSPLHF. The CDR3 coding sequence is TGTGCCAGCAGCTTCCCAGGGGGCAAGGATATCTCCTATAATTCACCCCTCCACTTT.

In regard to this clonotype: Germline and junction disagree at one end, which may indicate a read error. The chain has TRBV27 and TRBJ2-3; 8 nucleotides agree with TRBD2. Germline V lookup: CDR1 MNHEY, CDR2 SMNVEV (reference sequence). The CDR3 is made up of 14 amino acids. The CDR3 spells CACSLLAGPDTQYF. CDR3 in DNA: TGTGCCTGCAGTTTGTTAGCGGGGCCGGATACGCAGTATTTT.

The CDR3 reads CSARGLAGIADTQYF. For the CDR3, the DNA is TGCAGTGCTAGAGGACTAGCGGGAATAGCAGATACGCAGTATTTT. The V and J genes are TRBV20-1 and TRBJ2-3; TRBD2 matches at 11 bases. The CDR3 has 15 amino acids. Trimming at V came to 1 base and at J to 4 bases, leaving 4 bases not matched to a gene. Germline-derived CDR1 and CDR2 are DFQATT and SNEGSKA (reference sequence).

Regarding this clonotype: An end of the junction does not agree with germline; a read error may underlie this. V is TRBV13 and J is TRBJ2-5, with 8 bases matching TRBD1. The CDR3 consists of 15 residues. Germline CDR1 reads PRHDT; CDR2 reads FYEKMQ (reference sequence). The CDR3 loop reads CASSLAGQGRVGPIF. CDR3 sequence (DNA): TGTGCCAGCAGCTTAGCCGGACAGGGTAGGGTCGGACCAATCTTC.

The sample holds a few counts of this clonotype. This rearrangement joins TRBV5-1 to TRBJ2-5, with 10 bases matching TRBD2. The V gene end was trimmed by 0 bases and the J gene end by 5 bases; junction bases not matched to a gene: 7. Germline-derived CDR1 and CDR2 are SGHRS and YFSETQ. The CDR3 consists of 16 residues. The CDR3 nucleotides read TGCGCCAGCAGCTTGGGTGATAGCGGGAGGAGGGAGACCCAGTACTTC. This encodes CASSLGDSGRRETQYF.

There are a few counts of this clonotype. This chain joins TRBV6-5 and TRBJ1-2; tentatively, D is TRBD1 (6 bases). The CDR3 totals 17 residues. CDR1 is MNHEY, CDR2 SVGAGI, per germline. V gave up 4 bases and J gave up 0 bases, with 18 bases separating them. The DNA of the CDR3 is TGTGCCAGCAGTTCACAGGGTTTTCCTCTAGCTAACTATGGCTACACCTTC. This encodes CASSSQGFPLANYGYTF.

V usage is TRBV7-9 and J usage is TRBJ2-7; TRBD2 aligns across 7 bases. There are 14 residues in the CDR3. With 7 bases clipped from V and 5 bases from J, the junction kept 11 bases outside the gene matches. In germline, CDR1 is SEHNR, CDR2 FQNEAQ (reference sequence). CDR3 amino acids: CASTQSGNAHEQYF. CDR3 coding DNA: TGTGCCAGCACCCAGAGCGGGAACGCCCACGAGCAGTACTTC.

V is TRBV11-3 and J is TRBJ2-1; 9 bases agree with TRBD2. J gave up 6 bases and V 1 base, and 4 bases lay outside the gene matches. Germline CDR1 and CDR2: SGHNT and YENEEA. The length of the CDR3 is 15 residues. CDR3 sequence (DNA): TGTGCCAGCAGCTTAGGACTAGCGGTAATCAATGAGCAGTTCTTC. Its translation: CASSLGLAVINEQFF.

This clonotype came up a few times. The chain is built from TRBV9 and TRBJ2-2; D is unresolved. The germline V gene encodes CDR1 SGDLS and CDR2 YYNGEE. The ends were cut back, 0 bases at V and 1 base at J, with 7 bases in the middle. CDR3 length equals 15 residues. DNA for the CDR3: TGTGCCAGCAGCGTAGAAGCAGGGAACACCGGGGAGCTGTTTTTT. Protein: CASSVEAGNTGELFF.

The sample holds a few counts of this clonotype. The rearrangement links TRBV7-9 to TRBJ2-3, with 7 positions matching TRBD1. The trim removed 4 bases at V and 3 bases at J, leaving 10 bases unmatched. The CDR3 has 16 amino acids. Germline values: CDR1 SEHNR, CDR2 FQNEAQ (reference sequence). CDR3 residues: CASSSNRDRETDTQYF. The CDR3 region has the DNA TGTGCCAGCAGCTCAAACCGGGACAGAGAAACAGATACGCAGTATTTT.

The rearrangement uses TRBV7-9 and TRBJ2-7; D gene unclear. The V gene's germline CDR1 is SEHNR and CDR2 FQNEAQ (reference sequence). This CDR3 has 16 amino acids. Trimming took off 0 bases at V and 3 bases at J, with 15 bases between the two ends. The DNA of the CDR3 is TGTGCCAGCAGCTTAGCGGGCAGCAGTACAAGCTACGAGCAGTACTTC. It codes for CASSLAGSSTSYEQYF.